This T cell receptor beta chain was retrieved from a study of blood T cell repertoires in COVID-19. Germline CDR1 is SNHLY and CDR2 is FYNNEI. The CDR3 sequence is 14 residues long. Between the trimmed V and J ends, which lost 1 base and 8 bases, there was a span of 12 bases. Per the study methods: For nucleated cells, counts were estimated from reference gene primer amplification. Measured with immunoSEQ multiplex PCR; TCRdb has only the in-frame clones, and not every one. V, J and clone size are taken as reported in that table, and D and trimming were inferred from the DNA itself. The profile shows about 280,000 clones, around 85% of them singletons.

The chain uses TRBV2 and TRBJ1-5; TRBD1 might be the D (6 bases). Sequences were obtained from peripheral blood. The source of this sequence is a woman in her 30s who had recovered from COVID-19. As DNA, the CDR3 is TGTGCCAGCAGTGAAGGTCCCCGACAGGAGCCCCAGCATTTT. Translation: CASSEGPRQEPQHF.